This T cell receptor (beta chain) originates from a study of radiotherapy plus CTLA-4 blockade in lung cancer. Study summary: Disease control reached more than 30%, with objective responses in 15% to 20%.

Study-wide findings and caveats: Per reports, early blood T cell clone dynamics, plus interferon-beta, forecast response most strongly. Once radiotherapy plus ipilimumab had been given, TCR clones derived from tumor expanded in blood.

Those patients who had chemo-refractory metastatic non-small-cell lung cancer were given focal radiation along with CTLA-4 blockade through ipilimumab. Data came from immunoSEQ multiplex PCR; TCRdb stores just in-frame clones and leaves some out. The sample consists of 65,000 to 70,000 clones, roughly 78% of them appearing once. CDR1 is SGHVS and CDR2 is FNYEAQ in the germline V gene. CDR3 size: 13 residues. The V and J ends lost 0 bases and 10 bases respectively, with 10 bases between them. In the case of this clone: Its antigen is unidentified.

V is TRBV7-6 and J is TRBJ2-1; perhaps TRBD1 as D (6 bases). The receptor comes from a human donor with non-small cell lung cancer who had a complete response to radiotherapy plus ipilimumab. The sample in question was peripheral blood, obtained from a patient treated with radiotherapy plus ipilimumab. Written as DNA, the CDR3 is TGTGCCAGCAGCTTAGCGTTGGGGACAGAGCAGTTCTTC. As protein: CASSLALGTEQFF.